This T cell receptor (beta chain) was recorded in a study of human T cells and chemical hapten exposure. Turning to the study itself: Mainly, slight library volume differences in the pool made TCR yields vary. Study-level points and caveats: With regard to DPC sensitization, TCRs above 1 in 1000 frequency did not change.

Time point specified: healthy volunteer bleed at 6 weeks. RNA extraction used unfractionated whole blood as the source of total RNA. This clonotype has at least ten counts. The antigen is undetermined. For the library, individual cDNA molecules each received unique molecular identifiers. Original analysis: Sampled TCR counts reached a median of around 94,000 per sample, with values ranging from 23,224 to 690,600. TCRdb re-called the RACE reads with MiXCR, one entry per CDR3 protein. In this record, the V and J calls reflect TCRdb's handling and not the investigators' own analysis. The sample includes 35,000 to 50,000 distinct CDR3 sequences, 3% to 4.5% of them seen just once. This CDR3 has 15 amino acids. Germline CDR1 is ENHRY and CDR2 is SYGVKD. Trimming stripped 4 bases from V and 5 bases from J, with 15 bases between.

The sample consisted of whole blood. This TCR was sampled from a human donor in good health. Some clones in this sample may be carry-over from other donors' samples. The rearrangement links TRBV10-3 to TRBJ1-3, with TRBD1 as a possible D gene (5 bases). The DNA for the CDR3 is TGTGCCATCAGTGGGGATGGGCAGGGAAGAAACACCATATATTTT. It specifies CAISGDGQGRNTIYF.